A selection of T cell receptor beta chains follows, all from one sample in a study of identifying expanded T cells in peripheral blood. Produced via immunoSEQ multiplex PCR; TCRdb's table is partial and in-frame only. The sample includes approximately 120,000 clones, roughly nine tenths seen only once; the top ten take 8% to 9%. Input material: blood. These receptors all come from a person between 18 and 75 years old in good health. Both conserved end residues are part of each CDR3. D genes are given only for firm matches. Rows may omit the clone size; those that give it use once, few, many or a size class.

clone size	V gene	D gene	J gene	CDR3 DNA	CDR3 protein
once	TRBV10-2	TRBD1	TRBJ1-6	TGCGCCAGCTGTATTGCAGGGGGCGAACCCCTCCACTTT	CASCIAGGEPLHF
NA	TRBV7-2	TRBD1	TRBJ2-7	TGTGCCAGCAGCTCCCCAGGGGGCGCGGAGTACTTC	CASSSPGGAEYF
NA	TRBV7-9	NA	TRBJ2-7	TGTGCCAGCAGCGGAATCACAGGGTTGGCCTACGAGCAGTACTTC	CASSGITGLAYEQYF
NA	TRBV2	TRBD2	TRBJ2-1	TGTGCCAGCAGTGAAATAGGGCTAGCGGAAGACAATGAGCAGTTCTTC	CASSEIGLAEDNEQFF
NA	TRBV15	TRBD1	TRBJ2-7	TGTGCCACCAGTAGGGGACAGGGTGCCTACGAGCAGTACTTC	CATSRGQGAYEQYF
NA	TRBV5-1	NA	TRBJ2-7	TGCGCCAGCAGCTTGGGCGTACCCGCCTACGAGCAGTACTTC	CASSLGVPAYEQYF
few	TRBV2	NA	TRBJ2-1	TGTGCCAGCAGTGACATCCGTTCTAGCGCCTACTCCTACAATGAGCAGTTCTTC	CASSDIRSSAYSYNEQFF
NA	TRBV10-3	NA	TRBJ2-2	TGTGCCATCAGTATAAAAGTCGGGGAGCTGTTTTTT	CAISIKVGELFF
NA	TRBV4-1	NA	TRBJ2-5	TGCGCCAGCAGCCAAGTTGGCCTTGGGGGAGAGACCCAGTACTTC	CASSQVGLGGETQYF
NA	TRBV12-5	NA	TRBJ1-1	TGTGCTAGTGGTTTGGACAGGGTGGAGAACACTGAAGCTTTCTTT	CASGLDRVENTEAFF
NA	TRBV7-2	TRBD1	TRBJ2-1	TGTGCCAGCAGGCCTAACAGGGGGCTCCACAATGAGCAGTTCTTC	CASRPNRGLHNEQFF